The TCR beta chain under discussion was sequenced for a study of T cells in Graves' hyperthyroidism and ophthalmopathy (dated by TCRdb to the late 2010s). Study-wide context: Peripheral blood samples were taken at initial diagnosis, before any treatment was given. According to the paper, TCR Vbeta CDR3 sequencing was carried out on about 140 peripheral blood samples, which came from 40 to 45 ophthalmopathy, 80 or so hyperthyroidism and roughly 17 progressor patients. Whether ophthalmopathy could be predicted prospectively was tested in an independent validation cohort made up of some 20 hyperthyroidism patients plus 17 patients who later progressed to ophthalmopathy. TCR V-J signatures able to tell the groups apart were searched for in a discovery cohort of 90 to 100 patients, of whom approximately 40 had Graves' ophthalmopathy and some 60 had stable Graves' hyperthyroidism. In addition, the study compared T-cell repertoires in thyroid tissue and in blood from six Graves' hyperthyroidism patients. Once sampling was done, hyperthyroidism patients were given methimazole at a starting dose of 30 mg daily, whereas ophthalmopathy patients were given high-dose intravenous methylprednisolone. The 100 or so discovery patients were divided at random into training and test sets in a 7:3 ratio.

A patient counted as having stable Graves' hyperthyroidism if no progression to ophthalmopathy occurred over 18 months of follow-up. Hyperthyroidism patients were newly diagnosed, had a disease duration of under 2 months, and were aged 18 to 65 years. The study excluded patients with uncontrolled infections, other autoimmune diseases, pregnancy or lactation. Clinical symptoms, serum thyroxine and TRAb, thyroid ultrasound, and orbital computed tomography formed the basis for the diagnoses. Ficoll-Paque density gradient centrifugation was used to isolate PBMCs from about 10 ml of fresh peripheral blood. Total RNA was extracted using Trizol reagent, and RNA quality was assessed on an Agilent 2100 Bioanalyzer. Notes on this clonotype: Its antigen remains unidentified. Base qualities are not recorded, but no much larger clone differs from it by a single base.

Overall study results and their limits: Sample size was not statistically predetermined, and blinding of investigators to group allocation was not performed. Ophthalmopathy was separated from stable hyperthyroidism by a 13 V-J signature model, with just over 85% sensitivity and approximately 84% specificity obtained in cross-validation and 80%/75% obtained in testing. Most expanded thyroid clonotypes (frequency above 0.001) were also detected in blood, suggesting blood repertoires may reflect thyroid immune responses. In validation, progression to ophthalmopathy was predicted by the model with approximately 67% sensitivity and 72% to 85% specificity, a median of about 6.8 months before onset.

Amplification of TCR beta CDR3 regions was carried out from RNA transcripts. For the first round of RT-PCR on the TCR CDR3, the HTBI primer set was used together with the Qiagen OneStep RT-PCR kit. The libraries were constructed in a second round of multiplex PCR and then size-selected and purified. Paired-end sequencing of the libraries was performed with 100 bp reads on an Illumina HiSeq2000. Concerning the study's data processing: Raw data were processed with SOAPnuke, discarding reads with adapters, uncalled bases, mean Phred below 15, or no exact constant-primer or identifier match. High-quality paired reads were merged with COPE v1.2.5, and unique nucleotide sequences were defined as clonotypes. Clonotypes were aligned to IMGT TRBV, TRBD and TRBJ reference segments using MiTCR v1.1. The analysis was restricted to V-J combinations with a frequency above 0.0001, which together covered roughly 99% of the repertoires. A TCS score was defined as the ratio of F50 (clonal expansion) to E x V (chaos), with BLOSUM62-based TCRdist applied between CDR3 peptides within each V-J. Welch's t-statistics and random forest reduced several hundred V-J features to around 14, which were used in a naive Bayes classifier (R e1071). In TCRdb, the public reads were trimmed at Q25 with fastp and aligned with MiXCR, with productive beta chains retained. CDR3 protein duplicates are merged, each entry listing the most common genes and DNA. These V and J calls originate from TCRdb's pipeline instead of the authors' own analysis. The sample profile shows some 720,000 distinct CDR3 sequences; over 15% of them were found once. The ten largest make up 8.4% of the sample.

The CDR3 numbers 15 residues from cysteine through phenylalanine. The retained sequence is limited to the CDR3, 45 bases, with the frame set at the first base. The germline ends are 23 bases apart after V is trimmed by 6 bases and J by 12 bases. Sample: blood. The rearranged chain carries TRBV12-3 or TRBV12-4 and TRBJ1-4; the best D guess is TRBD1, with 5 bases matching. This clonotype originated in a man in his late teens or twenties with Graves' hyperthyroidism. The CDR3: CASRPAGRGGKELFF. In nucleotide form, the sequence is TGTGCCAGCAGACCGGCGGGACGGGGCGGAAAGGAACTGTTTTTT.